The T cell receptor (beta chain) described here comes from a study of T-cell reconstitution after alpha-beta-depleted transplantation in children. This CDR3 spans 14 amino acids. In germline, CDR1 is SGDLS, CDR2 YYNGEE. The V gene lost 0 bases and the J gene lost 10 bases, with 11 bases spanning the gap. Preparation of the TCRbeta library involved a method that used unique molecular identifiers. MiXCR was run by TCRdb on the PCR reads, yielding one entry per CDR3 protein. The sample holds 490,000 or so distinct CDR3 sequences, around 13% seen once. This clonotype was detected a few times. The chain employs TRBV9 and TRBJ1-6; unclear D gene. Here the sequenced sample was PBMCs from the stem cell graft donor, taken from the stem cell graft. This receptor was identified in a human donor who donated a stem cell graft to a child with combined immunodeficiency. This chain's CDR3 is CASSVAPFGSPLHF. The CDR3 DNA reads TGTGCCAGCAGCGTAGCCCCCTTCGGATCACCCCTCCACTTT.